Sequencing of this T cell receptor (beta chain) was carried out in a study of blood T cell repertoires in COVID-19. The overall study: The United States, Italy and Spain provided the acute and convalescent COVID-19 samples.

Here immunoSEQ multiplex PCR was the method, and the copy in TCRdb shows in-frame clones only, minus some. Seen here are 240,000 or so clones, approximately 85% observed once, and the top ten hold over 10%. V was pared by 1 base and J by 5 bases, with 3 bases between. In germline, CDR1 is SGHRS, CDR2 YFSETQ. CDR3 length: 12 residues. The chain recombines TRBV5-1 with TRBJ1-4, with unresolved D. The material sequenced was peripheral blood. This clonotype originated in a woman in her sixties with active or convalescent COVID-19. This CDR3 is CASSLTNEKLFF. CDR3 nucleotides: TGCGCCAGCAGCTTGACAAATGAAAAACTGTTTTTT.